Following are 3 T cell receptor beta chains from one sample sequenced in a study of OX40 agonist ivuxolimab in advanced cancers. Receptor libraries were prepared by the immunoSEQ multiplex PCR assay. The table comes from immuneACCESS by way of TCRdb, which keeps in-frame sequences with V and J called. Part of the clones is missing from these tables; in studies checked, under half for an unresolved V gene and the rest for unknown reasons. Here the sample has more than 75,000 clones; roughly 80% occur a single time. More than 0.95% of the sample belongs to the ten largest clones. The source was CD4+ or CD8+ T cells sorted from blood, collected in a trial of the OX40 agonist ivuxolimab. These receptors originate from an adult with an advanced solid tumor such as melanoma, head and neck, liver or kidney cancer.

The rearrangement links TRBV7-3 to TRBJ1-1, with D perhaps matching TRBD1 (5 bases). Trimming stripped 2 bases from V and 5 bases from J, with 12 bases between. Germline V gene lookup returns CDR1 SGHTA and CDR2 FQGTGA. The CDR3 totals 14 residues. CDR3 in DNA: TGTGCCAGCAGCTTAGTGGCAGGGAGGACTGAAGCTTTCTTT. Protein: CASSLVAGRTEAFF.

The chain is built from TRBV28 and TRBJ1-2, with D possibly matching TRBD1 (5 bases). Germline assignment: CDR1 MDHEN and CDR2 SYDVKM. Trimming removed 5 bases at V and 3 bases at J, with 13 bases between. The CDR3 sequence is 14 residues long. CDR3 in amino acids: CASSTSGTDYGYTF. The CDR3 nucleotides are TGTGCCAGCAGTACCTCCGGGACTGACTATGGCTACACCTTC.

The CDR3 DNA reads TGTGCCAGCAGTGACTCCGGTCGGAATTCACCCCTCCACTTT. This sequence encodes CASSDSGRNSPLHF. The chain links TRBV6-4 to TRBJ1-6; D is undetermined. V lost 0 bases and J lost 7, with 7 bases in between. The length of the CDR3 is 14 residues. Germline V gives CDR1 MRHNA, CDR2 SNTAGT.